The TCR beta chain under discussion was sequenced for a study of cytomegalovirus exposure and HLA in healthy donors. Study-wide results and limits: For TCR beta chains, V- and J-gene trimming was later linked to a missense DCLRE1C variant.

This clone was counted a few times. Its antigen is currently unknown. Trimming took off 0 bases at V and 7 bases at J, with 9 bases between the two ends. Germline V gives CDR1 SGHVS, CDR2 FQNEAQ. The CDR3 sequence is 13 residues long. PCR employed 60 Vbeta and 13 Jbeta primers. In the source study's methods: It was a later analysis that counted tens of millions of unique TCR beta chains, of which about 10 million were shared. Sequenced by immunoSEQ multiplex PCR; TCRdb stores in-frame clones only, minus some. V and J calls and clone size are those listed in that table; D and trimming were worked out from the DNA. The table has approximately 110,000 clones, about 70% seen once; the top ten hold roughly 10%.

V usage is TRBV7-8 and J usage is TRBJ1-1; D perhaps matches TRBD1 (5 bases). The receptor comes from a man younger than 45 in good health and CMV-seropositive. Sequenced sample: PBMCs. CDR3 in amino acids: CASSLARVVEAFF. CDR3 coding DNA: TGTGCCAGCAGCTTAGCCAGGGTGGTTGAAGCTTTCTTT.